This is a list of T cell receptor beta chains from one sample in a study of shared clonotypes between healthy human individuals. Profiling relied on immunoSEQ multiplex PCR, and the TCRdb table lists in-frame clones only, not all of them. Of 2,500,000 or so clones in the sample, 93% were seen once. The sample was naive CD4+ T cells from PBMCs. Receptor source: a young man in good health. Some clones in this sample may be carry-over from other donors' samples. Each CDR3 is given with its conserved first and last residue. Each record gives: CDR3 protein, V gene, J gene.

CDR3: CASSAVDIPRGTEAFF; V: TRBV6-1; J: TRBJ1-1
CDR3: CASIPTDRNWYGYTF; V: TRBV19; J: TRBJ1-2
CDR3: CASSLGTGVSYEQYF; V: TRBV7-3; J: TRBJ2-7
CDR3: CAWISDRGGTDTQYF; V: TRBV30; J: TRBJ2-3
CDR3: CASRGGQTNTEAFF; V: TRBV28; J: TRBJ1-1
CDR3: CASGLVLSRDENTEAFF; V: TRBV12-5; J: TRBJ1-1
CDR3: CASSPRGGSRSTQYF; V: TRBV7-2; J: TRBJ2-3
CDR3: CASSAGQGHNYGYTF; V: TRBV2; J: TRBJ1-2
CDR3: CASSIGTDANYGYTF; V: TRBV5-1; J: TRBJ1-2
CDR3: CASSSGPYGQYF; V: TRBV11-2; J: TRBJ2-7
CDR3: CASSPSNGGEQFF; V: TRBV4-1; J: TRBJ2-1
CDR3: CASSLRIAGTYEQYF; V: TRBV28; J: TRBJ2-7
CDR3: CASSKGEGRVHYEQYF; V: TRBV21-1; J: TRBJ2-7
CDR3: CASSYSGQTGNTIYF; V: TRBV6-6; J: TRBJ1-3
CDR3: CASSLTLTGGHGDAYEQYF; V: TRBV18; J: TRBJ2-7
CDR3: CASRPMPTGTGDDIQYF; V: TRBV5-1; J: TRBJ2-4
CDR3: CASSLAFRSGWEKLFF; V: TRBV5-1; J: TRBJ1-4
CDR3: CASSLAIRSTYEQYF; V: TRBV11-1; J: TRBJ2-7
CDR3: CASSADRSTDTQYF; V: TRBV6-1; J: TRBJ2-3
CDR3: CASSLSGTGAQYF; V: TRBV28; J: TRBJ2-3
CDR3: CASSVSLKPHPEGYTF; V: TRBV9; J: TRBJ1-2
CDR3: CASSPRTGGGNTIYF; V: TRBV5-1; J: TRBJ1-3